This T cell receptor (beta chain) was sequenced in a study of control samples from healthy donors and cancer patients. Method: immunoSEQ multiplex PCR; TCRdb's copy keeps in-frame clones and lacks some. The data show 100,000 to 150,000 clones, around 93% seen once. With 0 bases removed from V and 4 bases from J, the gap between germline ends came to 8 bases. The V gene's germline CDR1 is SGHRS and CDR2 YFSETQ. The CDR3 loop spans 15 amino acids. The origin of this receptor is a woman in her 50s in good health. Material: blood. V and J are TRBV5-1 and TRBJ1-6; no clear D. CDR3 nucleotide sequence: TGCGCCAGCAGCTTGGATGGAGCGTATAATTCACCCCTCCACTTT. It encodes CASSLDGAYNSPLHF.